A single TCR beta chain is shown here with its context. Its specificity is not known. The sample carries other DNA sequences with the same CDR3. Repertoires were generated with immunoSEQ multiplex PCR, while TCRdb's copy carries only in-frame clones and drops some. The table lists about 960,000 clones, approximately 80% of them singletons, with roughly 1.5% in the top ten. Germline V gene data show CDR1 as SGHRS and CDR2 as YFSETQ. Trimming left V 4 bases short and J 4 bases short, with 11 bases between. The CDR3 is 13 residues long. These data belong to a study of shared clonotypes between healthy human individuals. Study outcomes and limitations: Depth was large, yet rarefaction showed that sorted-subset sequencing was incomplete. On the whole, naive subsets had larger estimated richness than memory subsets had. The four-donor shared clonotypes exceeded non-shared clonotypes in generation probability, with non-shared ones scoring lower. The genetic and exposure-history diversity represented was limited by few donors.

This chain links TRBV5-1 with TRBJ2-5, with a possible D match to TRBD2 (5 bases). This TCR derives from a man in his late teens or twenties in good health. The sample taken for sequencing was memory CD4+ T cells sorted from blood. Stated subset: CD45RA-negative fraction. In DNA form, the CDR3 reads TGCGCCAGCAGCCCCGGAAGCGGAGAGACCCAGTACTTC. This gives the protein CASSPGSGETQYF.